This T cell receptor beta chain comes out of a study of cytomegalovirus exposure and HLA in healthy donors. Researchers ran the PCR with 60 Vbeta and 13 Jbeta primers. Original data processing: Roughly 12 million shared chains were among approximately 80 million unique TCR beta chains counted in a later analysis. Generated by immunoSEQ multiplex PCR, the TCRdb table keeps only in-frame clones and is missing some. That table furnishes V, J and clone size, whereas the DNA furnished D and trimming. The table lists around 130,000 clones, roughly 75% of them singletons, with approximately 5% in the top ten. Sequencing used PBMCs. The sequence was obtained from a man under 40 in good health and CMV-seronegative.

CDR3 region: CASSYPADRYEQYF. The CDR3 DNA sequence: TGTGCCAGCAGTTACCCGGCAGACAGATACGAGCAGTACTTC. This chain uses TRBV6-6 with TRBJ2-7, with D maybe TRBD1 (5 bases). Germline CDR1 reads MNHNY; CDR2 reads SVGAGI (reference sequence). The CDR3 loop spans 14 amino acids. V lost 2 bases, J lost 4 bases, and 12 bases lay in between.